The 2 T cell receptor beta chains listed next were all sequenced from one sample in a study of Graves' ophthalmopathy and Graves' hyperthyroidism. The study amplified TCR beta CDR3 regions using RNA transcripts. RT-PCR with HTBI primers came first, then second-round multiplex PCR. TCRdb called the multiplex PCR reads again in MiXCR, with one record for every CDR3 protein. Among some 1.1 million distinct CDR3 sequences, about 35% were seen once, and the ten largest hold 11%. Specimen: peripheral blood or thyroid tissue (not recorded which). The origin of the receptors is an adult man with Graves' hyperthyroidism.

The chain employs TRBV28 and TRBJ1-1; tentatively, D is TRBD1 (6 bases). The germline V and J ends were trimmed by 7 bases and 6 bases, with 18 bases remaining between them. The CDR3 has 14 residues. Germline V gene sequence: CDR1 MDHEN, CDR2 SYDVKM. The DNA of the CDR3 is TGTGCCAGCATGAGGGACACGAAATCCTCTGAAGCTTTCTTT. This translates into CASMRDTKSSEAFF.

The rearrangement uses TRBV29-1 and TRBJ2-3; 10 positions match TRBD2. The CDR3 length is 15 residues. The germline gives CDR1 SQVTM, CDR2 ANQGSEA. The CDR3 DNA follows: TGCAGTATGGGGGGGCTAGCGGGAGACGAAGATACGCAGTATTTT. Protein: CSMGGLAGDEDTQYF.